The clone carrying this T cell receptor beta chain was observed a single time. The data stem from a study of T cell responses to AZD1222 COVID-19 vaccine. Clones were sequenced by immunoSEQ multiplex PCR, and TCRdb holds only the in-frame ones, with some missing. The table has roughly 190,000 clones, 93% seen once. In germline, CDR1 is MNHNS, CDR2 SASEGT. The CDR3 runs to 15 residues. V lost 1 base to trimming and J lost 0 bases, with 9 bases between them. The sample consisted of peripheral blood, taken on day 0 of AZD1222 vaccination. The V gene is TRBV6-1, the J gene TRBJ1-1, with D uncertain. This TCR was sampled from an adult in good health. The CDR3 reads CASSEGIRMNTEAFF. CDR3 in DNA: TGTGCCAGCAGTGAAGGGATTAGGATGAACACTGAAGCTTTCTTT.